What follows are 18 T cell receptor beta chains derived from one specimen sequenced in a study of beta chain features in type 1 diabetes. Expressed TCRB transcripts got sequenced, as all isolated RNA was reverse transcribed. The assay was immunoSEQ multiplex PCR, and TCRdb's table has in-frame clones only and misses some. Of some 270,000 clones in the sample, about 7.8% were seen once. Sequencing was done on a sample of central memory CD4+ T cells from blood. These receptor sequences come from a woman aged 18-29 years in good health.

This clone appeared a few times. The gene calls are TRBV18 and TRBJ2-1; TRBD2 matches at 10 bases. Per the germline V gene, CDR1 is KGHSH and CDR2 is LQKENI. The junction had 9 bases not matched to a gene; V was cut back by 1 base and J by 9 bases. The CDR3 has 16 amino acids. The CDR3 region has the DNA TGTGCCAGCTCACCACTCGTTAGCGGGGGGTCAGGTGAGCAGTTCTTC. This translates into CASSPLVSGGSGEQFF.

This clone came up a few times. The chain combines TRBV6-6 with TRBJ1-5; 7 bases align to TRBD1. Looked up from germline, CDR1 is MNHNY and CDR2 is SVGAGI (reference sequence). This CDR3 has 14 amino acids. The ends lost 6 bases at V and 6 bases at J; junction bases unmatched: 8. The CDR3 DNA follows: TGTGCCAGCAGCCCAGGGGGATCGGGTCAGCCCCAGCATTTT. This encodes CASSPGGSGQPQHF.

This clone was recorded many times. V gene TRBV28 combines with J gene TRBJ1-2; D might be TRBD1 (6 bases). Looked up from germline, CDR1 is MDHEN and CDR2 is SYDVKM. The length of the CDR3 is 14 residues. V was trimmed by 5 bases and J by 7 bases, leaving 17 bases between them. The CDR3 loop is CASSPPRGAGGYTF. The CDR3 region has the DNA TGTGCCAGCAGTCCCCCACGGGGGGCGGGTGGCTACACCTTC.

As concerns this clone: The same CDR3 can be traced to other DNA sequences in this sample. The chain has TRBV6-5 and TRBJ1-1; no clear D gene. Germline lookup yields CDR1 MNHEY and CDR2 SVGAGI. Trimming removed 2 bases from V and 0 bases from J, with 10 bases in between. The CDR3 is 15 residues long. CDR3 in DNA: TGTGCCAGCAGTTACGGAGGGAGGGTGAACACTGAAGCTTTCTTT. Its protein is CASSYGGRVNTEAFF.

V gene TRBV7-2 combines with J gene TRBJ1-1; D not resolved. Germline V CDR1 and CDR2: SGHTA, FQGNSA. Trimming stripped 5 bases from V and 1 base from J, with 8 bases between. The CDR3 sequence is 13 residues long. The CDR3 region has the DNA TGTGCCAGCAGCCTATGGGCGAACACTGAAGCTTTCTTT. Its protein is CASSLWANTEAFF.

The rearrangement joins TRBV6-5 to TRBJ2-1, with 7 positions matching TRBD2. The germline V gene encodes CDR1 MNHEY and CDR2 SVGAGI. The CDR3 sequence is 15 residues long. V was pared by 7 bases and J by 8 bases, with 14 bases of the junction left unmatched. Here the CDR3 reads CASTIGAGEVDEQFF. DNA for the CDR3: TGTGCCAGCACCATCGGGGCGGGAGAGGTCGATGAGCAGTTCTTC.

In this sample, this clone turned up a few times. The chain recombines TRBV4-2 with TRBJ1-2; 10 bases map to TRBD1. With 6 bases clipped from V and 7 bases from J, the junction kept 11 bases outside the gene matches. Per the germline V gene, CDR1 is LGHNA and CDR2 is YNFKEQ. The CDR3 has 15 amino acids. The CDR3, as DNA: TGTGCCAGCAGGCCTCTCCCCCGGGACAGGGGTGGCTACACCTTC. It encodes CASRPLPRDRGGYTF.

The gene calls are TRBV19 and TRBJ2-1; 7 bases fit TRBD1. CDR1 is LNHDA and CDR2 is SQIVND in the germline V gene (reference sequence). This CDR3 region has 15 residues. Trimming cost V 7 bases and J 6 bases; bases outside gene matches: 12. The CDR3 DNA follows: TGTGCCAGTACCGTCCAAGGGGGCGCGATCAATGAGCAGTTCTTC. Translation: CASTVQGGAINEQFF.

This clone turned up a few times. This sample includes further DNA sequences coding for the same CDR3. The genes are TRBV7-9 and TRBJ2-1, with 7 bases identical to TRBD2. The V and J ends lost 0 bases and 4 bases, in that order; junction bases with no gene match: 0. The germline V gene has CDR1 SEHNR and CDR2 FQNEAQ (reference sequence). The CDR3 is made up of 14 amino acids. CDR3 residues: CASSLAGGYNEQFF. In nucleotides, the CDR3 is TGTGCCAGCAGCTTAGCGGGGGGGTACAATGAGCAGTTCTTC.

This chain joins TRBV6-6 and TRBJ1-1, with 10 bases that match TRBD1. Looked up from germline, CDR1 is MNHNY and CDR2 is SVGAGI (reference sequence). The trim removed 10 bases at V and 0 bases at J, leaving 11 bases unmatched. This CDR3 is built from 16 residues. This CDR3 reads CATKNPGQGMNTEAFF. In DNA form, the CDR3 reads TGTGCCACCAAGAACCCGGGACAGGGGATGAACACTGAAGCTTTCTTT.

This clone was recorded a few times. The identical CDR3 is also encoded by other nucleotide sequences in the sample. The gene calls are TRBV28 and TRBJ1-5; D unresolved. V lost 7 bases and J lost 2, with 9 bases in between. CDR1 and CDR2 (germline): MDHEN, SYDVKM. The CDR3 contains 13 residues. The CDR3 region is CASMRQGNQPQHF. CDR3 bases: TGTGCCAGCATGCGTCAGGGCAATCAGCCCCAGCATTTT.

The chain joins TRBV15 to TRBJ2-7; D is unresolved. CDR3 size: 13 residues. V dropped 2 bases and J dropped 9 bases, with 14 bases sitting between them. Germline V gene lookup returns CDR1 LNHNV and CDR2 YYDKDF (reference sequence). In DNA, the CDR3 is TGTGCCACCAGCAGAAGAGTGGACCTAGTGCAGTACTTC. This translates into CATSRRVDLVQYF.

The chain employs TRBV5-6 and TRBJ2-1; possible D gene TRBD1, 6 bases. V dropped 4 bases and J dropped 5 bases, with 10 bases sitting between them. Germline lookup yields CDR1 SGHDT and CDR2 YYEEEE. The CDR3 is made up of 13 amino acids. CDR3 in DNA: TGTGCCAGCAGCCCGGACAGCCACAATGAGCAGTTCTTC. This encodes CASSPDSHNEQFF.

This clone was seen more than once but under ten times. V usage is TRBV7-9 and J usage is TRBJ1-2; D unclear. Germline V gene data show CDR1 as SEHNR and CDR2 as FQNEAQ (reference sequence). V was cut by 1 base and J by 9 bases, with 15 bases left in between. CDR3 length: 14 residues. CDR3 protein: CASSLDHGPLSYTF. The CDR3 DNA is TGTGCCAGCAGCTTAGATCACGGTCCTTTGAGCTACACCTTC.

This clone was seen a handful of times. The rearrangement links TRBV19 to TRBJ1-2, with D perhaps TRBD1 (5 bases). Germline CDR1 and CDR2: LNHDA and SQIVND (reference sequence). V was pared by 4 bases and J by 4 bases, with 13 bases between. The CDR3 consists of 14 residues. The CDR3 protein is CASSNRSTIYGYTF. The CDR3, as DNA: TGTGCCAGTAGTAACAGGTCGACCATCTATGGCTACACCTTC.

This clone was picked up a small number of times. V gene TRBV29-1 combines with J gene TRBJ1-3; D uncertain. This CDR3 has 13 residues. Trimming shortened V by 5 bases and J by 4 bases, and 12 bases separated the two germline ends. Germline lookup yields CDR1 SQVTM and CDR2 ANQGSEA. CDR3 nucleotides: TGCAGCGTTCGTCGTTCAGGAGGAAACACCATATATTTT. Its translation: CSVRRSGGNTIYF.

CDR3 region: CASSLTSDTQYF. CDR3 in DNA: TGCGCCAGCAGCCTAACGTCAGATACGCAGTATTTT. The chain combines TRBV5-1 with TRBJ2-3; D uncertain. V was trimmed by 4 bases and J by 4 bases, leaving 7 bases between them. The CDR3 extends over 12 amino acids. Germline V CDR1 and CDR2: SGHRS, YFSETQ.

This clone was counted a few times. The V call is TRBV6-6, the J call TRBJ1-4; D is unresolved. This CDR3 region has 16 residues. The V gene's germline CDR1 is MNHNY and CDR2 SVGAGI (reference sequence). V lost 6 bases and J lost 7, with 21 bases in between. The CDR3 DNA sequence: TGTGCCAGCAGCTCTGGCCTGCGGGCGTCTGGTGAAAAACTGTTTTTT. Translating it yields CASSSGLRASGEKLFF.